The rows below give T cell receptor beta chains drawn from one sample of a study of T cells after yellow fever vaccination. TCRdb reprocessed the 5' RACE reads with MiXCR, giving one entry per CDR3 protein. Of about 99,000 distinct CDR3 sequences in the sample, around 5.8% were seen once. The sequencing used CD8+ T cells sorted from PBMCs, collected 10 days after the yellow fever booster vaccination. The receptor source for this set is a young man who received the YFV17D yellow fever vaccine. Each CDR3 is given with its conserved first and last residue. D genes are given only for firm matches. Only part of the rows carry a size: once, few, many, or a class if the clone is expanded.

v_call	d_call	j_call	clone_size	cdr3_aa	cdr3_nt
TRBV6-2/TRBV6-3	-	TRBJ2-3	-	CASRGDRNTDTQYF	TGTGCCAGCAGGGGAGACAGAAACACAGATACGCAGTATTTT
TRBV27	TRBD1	TRBJ2-1	-	CASSTGYRGSYNEQFF	TGTGCCAGCAGTACTGGATACAGGGGCTCCTACAATGAGCAGTTCTTC
TRBV19	-	TRBJ1-5	few	CASSRRSSGHNQPQHF	TGTGCCAGTAGTAGACGCTCGTCAGGGCATAATCAGCCCCAGCATTTT
TRBV5-1	-	TRBJ2-2	-	CASSFRALAVLNTGELFF	TGCGCCAGCAGCTTCCGGGCCCTCGCCGTCTTGAACACCGGGGAGCTGTTTTTT
TRBV27	-	TRBJ1-1	-	CASSLGSPAWATEAFF	TGTGCCAGCAGTTTGGGGAGTCCGGCCTGGGCCACTGAAGCTTTCTTT
TRBV29-1	TRBD1	TRBJ1-2	few	CSVEDPLWQGADGYTF	TGCAGCGTTGAAGATCCCCTCTGGCAGGGGGCGGATGGCTACACCTTC
TRBV12-3/TRBV12-4	TRBD1	TRBJ1-6	-	CASSITGGGNSPLHF	TGTGCCAGCAGTATAACAGGGGGAGGTAATTCACCCCTCCACTTT
TRBV7-8	-	TRBJ2-7	-	CASSLAARAEQYF	TGTGCCAGCAGCTTAGCAGCCAGGGCCGAGCAGTACTTC
TRBV4-3	-	TRBJ2-1	few	CASSQVAGDEQFF	TGCGCCAGCAGCCAAGTGGCCGGGGATGAGCAGTTCTTC
TRBV29-1	-	TRBJ2-7	few	CSVERGFGEQYF	TGCAGCGTTGAAAGGGGTTTCGGGGAGCAGTACTTC
TRBV12-3/TRBV12-4	-	TRBJ2-3	-	CASRREDTQYF	TGTGCCAGCAGACGAGAAGATACGCAGTATTTT
TRBV6-6	-	TRBJ2-1	few	CASSRQEAYNEQFF	TGTGCCAGCAGCCGACAGGAGGCCTACAATGAGCAGTTCTTC
TRBV4-1	-	TRBJ2-2	few	CASSHGLGTGELFF	TGCGCCAGCAGCCATGGGCTGGGTACCGGGGAGCTGTTTTTT
TRBV3-2	-	TRBJ2-2	-	CASSQGWTGDGTGELFF	TGTGCCAGCAGCCAAGGGTGGACAGGGGATGGGACCGGGGAGCTGTTTTTT
TRBV29-1	-	TRBJ2-1	-	CSVDTGRYNEQFF	TGCAGCGTTGATACAGGAAGGTACAATGAGCAGTTCTTC
TRBV9	-	TRBJ2-3	-	CASSVVPLGEPDTQYF	TGTGCCAGCAGCGTAGTTCCCCTCGGGGAACCGGATACGCAGTATTTT
TRBV7-8	-	TRBJ2-5	few	CASSLNSGPGETQYF	TGTGCCAGCAGCCTAAATTCGGGGCCGGGGGAGACCCAGTACTTC
TRBV20-1	TRBD1	TRBJ1-5	-	CSASQARGCQPQHF	TGCAGTGCTTCCCAGGCCAGGGGGTGCCAGCCCCAGCATTTT
TRBV7-2	-	TRBJ2-7	few	CASSPDLVPIPSSYEQYF	TGTGCCAGCAGCCCGGACCTCGTTCCCATCCCGAGCTCCTACGAGCAGTACTTC
TRBV30	TRBD1	TRBJ2-7	-	CAWSGSWDRTYEQYF	TGTGCCTGGAGTGGAAGTTGGGACAGAACCTACGAGCAGTACTTC
TRBV15	-	TRBJ1-1	-	CATSQIHGEAFF	TGTGCCACCAGCCAAATACACGGTGAAGCTTTCTTT
TRBV7-6	TRBD1	TRBJ2-3	many	CASSSGTGMLDTQYF	TGTGCCAGCAGCTCGGGGACAGGGATGCTGGATACGCAGTATTTT
TRBV5-1	-	TRBJ2-4	many	CASSPRDLAKNIQYF	TGCGCCAGCTCCCCAAGGGATCTAGCCAAAAACATTCAGTACTTC
TRBV11-2	-	TRBJ2-3	few	CASSALDSIITDTQYF	TGTGCCAGCAGCGCCCTTGACAGTATTATCACAGATACGCAGTATTTT
TRBV29-1	TRBD2	TRBJ2-5	few	CSVVAGGRETQYF	TGCAGCGTTGTGGCGGGGGGCCGAGAGACCCAGTACTTC
TRBV7-6	-	TRBJ2-2	few	CASSSEDVTGELFF	TGTGCCAGCAGCTCAGAGGACGTGACCGGGGAGCTGTTTTTT
TRBV10-3	-	TRBJ2-1	few	CAISEPDLTEQMYNEQFF	TGTGCCATCAGTGAGCCCGACCTGACAGAGCAAATGTACAATGAGCAGTTCTTC
TRBV12-2	-	TRBJ1-1	-	CASRLEGIRTGSGRMNTEAFF	TGTGCAAGTCGCTTAGAGGGAATCCGGACGGGGTCAGGGAGGATGAACACTGAAGCTTTCTTT
TRBV20-1	-	TRBJ1-5	few	CSARASGIGQPQHF	TGCAGTGCTAGAGCTAGTGGGATCGGGCAGCCCCAGCATTTT
TRBV12-3/TRBV12-4	TRBD1	TRBJ1-1	many	CASSPYGTGFNVEAFF	TGTGCCAGCAGTCCATACGGGACAGGCTTTAATGTTGAAGCTTTCTTT
TRBV21-1	-	TRBJ2-3	few	CASSNRGPTGSGTDTQYF	TGTGCCAGCAGCAATAGGGGGCCCACAGGGTCCGGCACAGATACGCAGTATTTT
TRBV19	-	TRBJ1-1	-	CASSIVPGLRNTEAFF	TGTGCCAGTAGTATAGTCCCAGGGTTGAGGAACACTGAAGCTTTCTTT
TRBV7-3	TRBD2	TRBJ2-1	many	CASSLSAGGLYNEQFF	TGTGCCAGCAGTCTCTCAGCGGGGGGGCTCTACAATGAGCAGTTCTTC
TRBV28	-	TRBJ1-1	-	CASSPGGGGEAFF	TGTGCCAGCAGTCCCGGGGGAGGAGGCGAAGCTTTCTTT
TRBV12-5	-	TRBJ2-1	-	CASGLSGVGYNEQFF	TGTGCTAGTGGTTTGTCGGGGGTGGGCTACAATGAGCAGTTCTTC
TRBV6-1	TRBD1	TRBJ1-5	-	CASSTGTERAQHF	TGTGCCAGCAGTACCGGGACAGAGAGGGCCCAGCATTTT
TRBV18	-	TRBJ1-2	-	CASSPPPGDPYGYTF	TGTGCCAGCTCACCACCTCCAGGAGACCCTTATGGCTACACCTTC
TRBV30	TRBD1	TRBJ1-1	-	CAWTGQGPSEAFF	TGTGCCTGGACTGGACAGGGTCCCAGTGAAGCTTTCTTT
TRBV7-9	-	TRBJ2-5	few	CASSTGLETQYF	TGTGCCAGCAGCACAGGTCTCGAGACCCAGTACTTC
TRBV4-3	TRBD2	TRBJ2-1	-	CASSRLSGGANEQFF	TGCGCCAGCAGCCGTCTTAGCGGGGGGGCTAATGAGCAGTTCTTC
TRBV7-8	-	TRBJ2-5	-	CASSLAGPLETQYF	TGTGCCAGCAGCTTAGCCGGACCTTTAGAGACCCAGTACTTC
TRBV2	-	TRBJ1-1	-	CASIGQGGTEAFF	TGTGCCAGCATCGGTCAGGGCGGAACTGAAGCTTTCTTT
TRBV6-5	-	TRBJ2-7	few	CASSSPLVGGLYEQYF	TGTGCCAGCAGCTCTCCCTTGGTCGGGGGACTTTACGAGCAGTACTTC
TRBV7-3	TRBD1	TRBJ2-2	-	CASSLTFGTGFANTGELFF	TGTGCCAGCAGCTTAACATTCGGGACAGGGTTCGCGAACACCGGGGAGCTGTTTTTT
TRBV29-1	-	TRBJ1-1	many	CSGTSNTEAFF	TGCAGCGGGACATCGAACACTGAAGCTTTCTTT
TRBV19	TRBD2	TRBJ2-3	few	CASNLAGTDTQYF	TGTGCCAGTAATCTAGCGGGGACAGATACGCAGTATTTT
TRBV7-9	-	TRBJ2-7	few	CASSLENSYEQYF	TGTGCCAGCAGCTTAGAGAACTCCTACGAGCAGTACTTC
TRBV2	TRBD2	TRBJ2-2	few	CASSELGLVTLTGELFF	TGTGCCAGCAGTGAATTGGGACTAGTGACATTAACCGGGGAGCTGTTTTTT
TRBV30	-	TRBJ1-6	-	CAWRPTWDSPLHF	TGTGCCTGGAGGCCGACCTGGGATTCACCCCTCCACTTT
TRBV7-6	-	TRBJ2-7	-	CASSLTPPEEQYF	TGTGCCAGCAGCCTAACTCCCCCGGAAGAGCAGTACTTC
TRBV9	-	TRBJ2-7	few	CASSMPGYEQYF	TGTGCCAGCAGCATGCCGGGATACGAGCAGTACTTC
TRBV9	-	TRBJ2-1	many	CASSVVGGRGNEQFF	TGTGCCAGCAGCGTAGTGGGGGGCAGGGGCAATGAGCAGTTCTTC
TRBV4-3	-	TRBJ1-2	-	CASSPDSANYGYTF	TGCGCCAGCAGCCCAGACAGCGCTAACTATGGCTACACCTTC
TRBV7-2	-	TRBJ1-1	few	CASSLVPVSTEAFF	TGTGCCAGCAGCTTAGTCCCAGTTTCCACTGAAGCTTTCTTT
TRBV20-1	TRBD1	TRBJ2-1	few	CSARRTARRGQGAGNEQFF	TGCAGTGCTAGGCGTACGGCCCGACGGGGACAGGGGGCAGGCAATGAGCAGTTCTTC
TRBV6-4	-	TRBJ2-1	few	CASSEGETTPNEQFF	TGTGCCAGCAGTGAAGGGGAAACTACCCCCAATGAGCAGTTCTTC
TRBV5-4	-	TRBJ1-1	few	CASGRTVGNTEAFF	TGTGCCAGCGGGCGGACGGTGGGGAACACTGAAGCTTTCTTT
TRBV18	-	TRBJ2-7	-	CASSVGTVSYEQYF	TGTGCCAGCTCAGTAGGGACGGTTTCCTACGAGCAGTACTTC
TRBV9	TRBD1	TRBJ2-1	few	CAAGTGNTNEQFF	TGTGCCGCTGGGACAGGGAATACGAATGAGCAGTTCTTC